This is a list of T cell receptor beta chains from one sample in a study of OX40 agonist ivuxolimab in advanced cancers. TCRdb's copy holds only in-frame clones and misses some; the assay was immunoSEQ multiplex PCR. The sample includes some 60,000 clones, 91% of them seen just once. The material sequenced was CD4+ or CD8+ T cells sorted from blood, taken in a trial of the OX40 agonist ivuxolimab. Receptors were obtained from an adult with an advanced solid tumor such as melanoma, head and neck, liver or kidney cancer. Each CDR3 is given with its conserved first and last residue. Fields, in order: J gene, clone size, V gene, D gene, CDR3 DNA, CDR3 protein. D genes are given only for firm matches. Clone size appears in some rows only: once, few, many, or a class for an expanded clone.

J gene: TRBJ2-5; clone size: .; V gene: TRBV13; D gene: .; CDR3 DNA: TGTGCCAGCAGCTACCTTCAGTCCCAAGAGACCCAGTACTTC; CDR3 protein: CASSYLQSQETQYF
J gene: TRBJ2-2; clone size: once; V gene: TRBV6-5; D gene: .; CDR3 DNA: TGTGCCAGCAGTAGGGACATACACACCGGGGAGCTGTTTTTT; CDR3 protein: CASSRDIHTGELFF
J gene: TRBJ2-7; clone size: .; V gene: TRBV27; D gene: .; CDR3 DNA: TGTGCCAGCAGTTTAGGAGGCTCCTACGAGCAGTACTTC; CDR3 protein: CASSLGGSYEQYF
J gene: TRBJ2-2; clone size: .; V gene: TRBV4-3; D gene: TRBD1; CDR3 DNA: TGCGCCAGCAGCGAAGGGACAGGGCGTTCCACCGGGGAGCTGTTTTTT; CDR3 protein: CASSEGTGRSTGELFF
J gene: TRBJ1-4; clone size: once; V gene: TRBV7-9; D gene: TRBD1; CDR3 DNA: TGTGCCACCTCAGGGGACAGCATGAGTGGACTGTTTTTT; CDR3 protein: CATSGDSMSGLFF
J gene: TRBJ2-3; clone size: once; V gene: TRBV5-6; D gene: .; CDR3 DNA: TGTGCCAGCAGCTTGGCAGATACGCAGTATTTT; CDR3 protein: CASSLADTQYF
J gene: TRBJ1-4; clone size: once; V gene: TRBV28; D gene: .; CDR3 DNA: TGTGCCAGCAGAATACAGTCAGGAGAAAAACTGTTTTTT; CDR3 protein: CASRIQSGEKLFF
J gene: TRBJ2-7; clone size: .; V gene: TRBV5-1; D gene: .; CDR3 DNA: TGCGCCAGCAGCTTGGGCGGGGAACCGGCCGAGCAGTACTTC; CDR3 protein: CASSLGGEPAEQYF
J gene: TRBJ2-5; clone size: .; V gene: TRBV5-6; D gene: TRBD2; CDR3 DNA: TGTGCCAGCAGCATGACTAGCGGGAGTGAGACCCAGTACTTC; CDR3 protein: CASSMTSGSETQYF
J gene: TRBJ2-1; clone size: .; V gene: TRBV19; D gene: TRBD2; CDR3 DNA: TGTGCCAGTAGTTTAAGCGGGAGTTCCTACAATGAGCAGTTCTTC; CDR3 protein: CASSLSGSSYNEQFF
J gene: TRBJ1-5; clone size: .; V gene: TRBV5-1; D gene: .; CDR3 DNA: TGCGCCAGCAGCTGGAGGAGATATTGGAAACCCCAGCATTTT; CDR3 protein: CASSWRRYWKPQHF
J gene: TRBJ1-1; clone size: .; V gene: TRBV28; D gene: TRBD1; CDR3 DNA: TGTGCCAGCAGTTTTGATTCCGACGGGACAGGCTTGATTATGAACACTGAAGCTTTCTTT; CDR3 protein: CASSFDSDGTGLIMNTEAFF
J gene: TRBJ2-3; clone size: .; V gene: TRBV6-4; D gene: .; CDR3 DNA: TGTGCCAGCAGTGGGGGAGCGGAGGGCACAGATACGCAGTATTTT; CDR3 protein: CASSGGAEGTDTQYF
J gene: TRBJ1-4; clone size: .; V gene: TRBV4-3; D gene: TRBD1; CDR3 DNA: TGCGCCAGCAGCCAACGGACAGGGGGTTCTGAAAAACTGTTTTTT; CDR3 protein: CASSQRTGGSEKLFF
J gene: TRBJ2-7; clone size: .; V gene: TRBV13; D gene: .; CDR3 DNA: TGTGCCAGCAGCTCCGACGGCCAGAAGGTCTACGAGCAGTACTTC; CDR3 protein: CASSSDGQKVYEQYF
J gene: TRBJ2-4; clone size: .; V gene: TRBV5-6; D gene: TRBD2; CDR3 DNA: TGTGCCAGCAGCTTGCTTACTAGCGGGAGGTTTGTAGCCAAAAACATTCAGTACTTC; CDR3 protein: CASSLLTSGRFVAKNIQYF
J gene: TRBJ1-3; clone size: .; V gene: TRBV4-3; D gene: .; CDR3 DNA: TGCGCCAGCAGCCAAGACAGGGCAGGGTGGGGAAACACCATATATTTT; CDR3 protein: CASSQDRAGWGNTIYF
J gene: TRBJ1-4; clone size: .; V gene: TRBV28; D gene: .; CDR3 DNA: TGTGCCAGCAGTTCCACTATGGCCGTCGGGGGTCCGGGGACCGATGAAAAACTGTTTTTT; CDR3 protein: CASSSTMAVGGPGTDEKLFF
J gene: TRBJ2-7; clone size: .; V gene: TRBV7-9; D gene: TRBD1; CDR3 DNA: TGTGCCAGCAGCCCCGACCGGGACAGGGGGCCGGCCTCCTATGAGCAGTACTTC; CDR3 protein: CASSPDRDRGPASYEQYF
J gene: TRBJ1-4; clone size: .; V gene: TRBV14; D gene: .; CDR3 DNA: TGTGCCAGCAGCCAATTTACAGGTTTTTATGAAAAACTGTTTTTT; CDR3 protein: CASSQFTGFYEKLFF
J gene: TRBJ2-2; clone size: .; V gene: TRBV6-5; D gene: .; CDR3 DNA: TGTGCCAGCAGTCTCCGGCCAACCGGGGAGCTGTTTTTT; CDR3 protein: CASSLRPTGELFF
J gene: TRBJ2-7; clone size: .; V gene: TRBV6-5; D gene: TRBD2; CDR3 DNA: TGTGCCAGCAGTTACGGGACTAGCGGGAGCTACGAGCAGTACTTC; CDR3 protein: CASSYGTSGSYEQYF
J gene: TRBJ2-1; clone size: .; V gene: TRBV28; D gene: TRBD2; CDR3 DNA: TGTGCCAGCAGTTCTACTAGCGGGTGGAGCTCCTACAATGAGCAGTTCTTC; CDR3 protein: CASSSTSGWSSYNEQFF
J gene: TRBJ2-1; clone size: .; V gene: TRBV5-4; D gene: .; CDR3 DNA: TGTGCCAGCAGCTTGGAGGCTAGCGATACCTACAATGAGCAGTTCTTC; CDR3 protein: CASSLEASDTYNEQFF
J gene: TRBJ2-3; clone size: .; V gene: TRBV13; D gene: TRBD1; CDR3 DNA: TGTGCCAGCAGCTTCCAACAGGGGGCTACCGAATCCACAGATACGCAGTATTTT; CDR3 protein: CASSFQQGATESTDTQYF
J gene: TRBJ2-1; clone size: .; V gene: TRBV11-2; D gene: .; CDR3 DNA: TGTGCCAGCAGCCCACCGATTACGGGTGGAGAGCAGTTCTTC; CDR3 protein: CASSPPITGGEQFF
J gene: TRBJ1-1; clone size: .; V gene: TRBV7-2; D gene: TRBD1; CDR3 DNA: TGTGCCAGCAGCTCCGATCTCCAGACAGGGTTCACTGAAGCTTTCTTT; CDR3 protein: CASSSDLQTGFTEAFF
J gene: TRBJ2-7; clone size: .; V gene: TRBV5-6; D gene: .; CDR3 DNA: TGTGCCAGCAGCTCGGACATCACGGACTACGAGCAGTACTTC; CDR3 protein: CASSSDITDYEQYF
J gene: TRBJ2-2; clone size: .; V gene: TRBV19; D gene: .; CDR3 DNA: TGTGCCAGTAGTACCCATCATAACGGGGAGCTGTTTTTT; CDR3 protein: CASSTHHNGELFF
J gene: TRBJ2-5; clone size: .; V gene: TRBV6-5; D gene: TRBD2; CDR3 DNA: TGTGCCAGCAGTTACCGCTTAGCGGGAGGGCCAGAGACCCAGTACTTC; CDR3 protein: CASSYRLAGGPETQYF
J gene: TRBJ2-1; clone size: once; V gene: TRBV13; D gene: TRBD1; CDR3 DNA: TGTGCCAGCAGCTTAGAGACAGGGGCGATTGAGCAGTTCTTC; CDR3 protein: CASSLETGAIEQFF
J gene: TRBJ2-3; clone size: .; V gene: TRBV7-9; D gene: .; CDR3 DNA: TGTGCCAGCAGCTTATATCCCGAGGGCACAGATACGCAGTATTTT; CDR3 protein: CASSLYPEGTDTQYF